What follows describes a single TCR beta chain. Trimming left V 0 bases short and J 5 bases short, with 5 bases between. Germline lookup yields CDR1 LGHNA and CDR2 YSLEER. The CDR3 length is 13 residues. The sample is drawn from a study of blood T cells in healthy people across ages. Then a second PCR, running roughly 7 to 11 cycles, was carried out with a sample-barcoded 5' primer and a J-beta primer mix. In TCRdb, the 5' RACE reads were re-called with MiXCR into one record per CDR3 protein. Of 1.5 million or so distinct CDR3 sequences listed, less than 45% are singletons. Sequencing was performed on blood. The J gene is TRBJ2-1, the V gene TRBV4-3; the D is unclear. This TCR came from a woman aged 18 to 35 in good health. The CDR3 loop reads CASSQDLDNEQFF. In DNA, the CDR3 is TGCGCCAGCAGCCAAGATTTGGACAATGAGCAGTTCTTC.